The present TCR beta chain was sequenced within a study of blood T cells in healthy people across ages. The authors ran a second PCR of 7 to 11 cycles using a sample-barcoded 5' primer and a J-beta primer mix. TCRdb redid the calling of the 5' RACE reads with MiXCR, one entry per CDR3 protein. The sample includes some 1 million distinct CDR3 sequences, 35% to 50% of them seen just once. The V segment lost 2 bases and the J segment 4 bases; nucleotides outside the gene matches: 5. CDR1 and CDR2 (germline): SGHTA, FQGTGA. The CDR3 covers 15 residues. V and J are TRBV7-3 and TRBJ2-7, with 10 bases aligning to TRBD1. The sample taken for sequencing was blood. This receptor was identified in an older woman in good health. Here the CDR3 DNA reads TGTGCCAGCAGCTTACCCGGGACAGGGGAATACGAGCAGTACTTC. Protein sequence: CASSLPGTGEYEQYF.